This is a list of T cell receptor beta chains from one sample in a study of T cell responses to AZD1222 COVID-19 vaccine. Only in-frame clones appear in the TCRdb table, and some are missing; sequencing was by immunoSEQ multiplex PCR. The sample has more than 85,000 clones; 87% are singletons. This specimen was peripheral blood, taken on day 0 of AZD1222 vaccination. The receptor set was obtained from an adult in good health. CDR3s include the opening cysteine and the closing phenylalanine or tryptophan. D genes are given only for firm matches. The listing skips clone size in some rows; elsewhere it reads once, few, many or a size class.

>TRBJ1-3|TRBV5-8|-|-
CASSLSGNTIYF
TGTGCCAGCAGCTTATCTGGAAACACCATATATTTT
>TRBJ2-7|TRBV30|few|TRBD2
CAWSGLAGGHEQYF
TGTGCCTGGAGTGGTCTAGCGGGGGGGCACGAGCAGTACTTC
>TRBJ1-1|TRBV18|-|-
CASSPGHMNTEAFF
TGTGCCAGCTCACCCGGACACATGAACACTGAAGCTTTCTTT
>TRBJ2-7|TRBV28|-|-
CASIPIGTNYEQYF
TGTGCCAGCATTCCTATAGGGACAAACTACGAGCAGTACTTC
>TRBJ2-1|TRBV9|-|TRBD2
CASSARLAGTRGEQFF
TGTGCCAGCAGCGCACGACTAGCGGGTACCCGGGGGGAGCAGTTCTTC
>TRBJ2-1|TRBV6-1|-|-
CASSEILRGFF
TGTGCCAGCAGTGAAATCTTAAGGGGGTTCTTC
>TRBJ2-1|TRBV2|-|TRBD2
CASSGPSAGGEVNEQFF
TGTGCCAGCAGTGGGCCCTCGGCGGGAGGGGAGGTGAATGAGCAGTTCTTC
>TRBJ2-3|TRBV6-2/TRBV6-3|once|-
CASSPDTITDTQYF
TGTGCCAGCAGTCCGGACACGATCACAGATACGCAGTATTTT
>TRBJ1-2|TRBV6-5|-|-
CASSYFIDDSLYGYTF
TGTGCCAGCAGTTACTTCATCGACGACAGTCTTTATGGCTACACCTTC
>TRBJ2-2|TRBV6-2/TRBV6-3|-|TRBD2
CASSYPAGAGGAGTGELFF
TGTGCCAGCAGTTACCCGGCGGGTGCGGGGGGCGCTGGCACCGGGGAGCTGTTTTTT
>TRBJ2-6|TRBV6-2/TRBV6-3|once|TRBD2
CASSYASGRASGANVLTF
TGTGCCAGCAGTTACGCTAGCGGGAGGGCGTCCGGGGCCAACGTCCTGACTTTC
>TRBJ1-2|TRBV5-4|-|TRBD1
CASSLGRTGGYTF
TGTGCCAGCAGCTTGGGTAGGACAGGGGGCTACACCTTC
>TRBJ1-1|TRBV10-3|-|-
CAISEAMRNTEAFF
TGTGCCATCAGTGAGGCTATGAGGAACACTGAAGCTTTCTTT
>TRBJ1-3|TRBV28|-|-
CASRRLLEISGNTIYF
TGTGCCAGCAGACGATTGTTGGAGATCTCTGGAAACACCATATATTTT
>TRBJ2-1|TRBV7-2|-|-
CASSSLAYNEQFF
TGTGCCAGCAGCTCATTAGCCTACAATGAGCAGTTCTTC
>TRBJ1-2|TRBV9|-|TRBD1
CASSPGGGNGYTF
TGTGCCAGCAGCCCAGGGGGGGGCAATGGCTACACCTTC
>TRBJ1-1|TRBV19|-|-
CAASGSNTEAFF
TGTGCCGCGTCAGGGAGTAACACTGAAGCTTTCTTT
>TRBJ1-1|TRBV3-1/TRBV3-2|-|-
CASSPGGGRANTEAFF
TGTGCCAGCAGCCCAGGAGGGGGGCGGGCGAACACTGAAGCTTTCTTT
>TRBJ1-5|TRBV19|-|-
CASKKGQGGQPQHF
TGTGCCAGTAAGAAGGGGCAGGGCGGTCAGCCCCAGCATTTT
>TRBJ1-6|TRBV3-1/TRBV3-2|-|-
CASSQDPRQEYNSPLHF
TGTGCCAGCAGCCAAGACCCCCGACAGGAGTATAATTCACCCCTCCACTTT
>TRBJ2-3|TRBV6-2/TRBV6-3|-|-
CASSPDGAGTDTQYF
TGTGCCAGCAGTCCGGATGGGGCGGGCACAGATACGCAGTATTTT
>TRBJ1-5|TRBV6-5|once|TRBD1
CASSSTRQGAEQPQHF
TGTGCCAGCAGTTCAACGCGACAGGGGGCTGAGCAGCCCCAGCATTTT
>TRBJ1-2|TRBV30|-|-
CAWSRGRAYGYTF
TGTGCCTGGAGTCGGGGCAGGGCCTATGGCTACACCTTC
>TRBJ1-2|TRBV7-9|-|-
CASTSHAGPSSGGYTF
TGTGCCAGCACCTCTCACGCCGGGCCTTCTTCGGGTGGCTACACCTTC
>TRBJ2-1|TRBV3-1/TRBV3-2|-|-
CASSSARGSYNEQFF
TGTGCCAGCAGCTCTGCTAGGGGCTCCTACAATGAGCAGTTCTTC
>TRBJ2-3|TRBV7-9|-|-
CASSLGSTDTQYF
TGTGCCAGCAGCTTAGGTAGCACAGATACGCAGTATTTT
>TRBJ2-4|TRBV9|-|-
CASSFRILTLLGKNIQYF
TGTGCCAGCAGCTTTCGGATACTTACCCTTTTAGGCAAAAACATTCAGTACTTC
>TRBJ2-1|TRBV12-5|-|TRBD2
CASGVGAGVANEQFF
TGTGCTAGTGGCGTAGGAGCGGGGGTAGCCAATGAGCAGTTCTTC
>TRBJ1-2|TRBV28|-|-
CASSRDTSYGYTF
TGTGCCAGCAGCCGGGACACCTCCTATGGCTACACCTTC
>TRBJ1-5|TRBV28|-|TRBD1
CASSAGQGARGGQPQHF
TGTGCCAGCAGTGCGGGACAGGGGGCGCGAGGAGGTCAGCCCCAGCATTTT